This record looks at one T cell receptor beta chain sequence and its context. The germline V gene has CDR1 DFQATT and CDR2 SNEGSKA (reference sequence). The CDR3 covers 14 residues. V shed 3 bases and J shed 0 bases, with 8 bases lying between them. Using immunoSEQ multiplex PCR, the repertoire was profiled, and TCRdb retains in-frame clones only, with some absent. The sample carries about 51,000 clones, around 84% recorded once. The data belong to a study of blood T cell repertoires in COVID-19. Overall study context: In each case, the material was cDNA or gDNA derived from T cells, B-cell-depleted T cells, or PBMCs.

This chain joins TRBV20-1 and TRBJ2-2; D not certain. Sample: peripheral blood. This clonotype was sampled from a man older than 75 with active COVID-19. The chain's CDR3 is CSASQAPNTGELFF. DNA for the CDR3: TGCAGTGCTAGTCAAGCCCCGAACACCGGGGAGCTGTTTTTT.